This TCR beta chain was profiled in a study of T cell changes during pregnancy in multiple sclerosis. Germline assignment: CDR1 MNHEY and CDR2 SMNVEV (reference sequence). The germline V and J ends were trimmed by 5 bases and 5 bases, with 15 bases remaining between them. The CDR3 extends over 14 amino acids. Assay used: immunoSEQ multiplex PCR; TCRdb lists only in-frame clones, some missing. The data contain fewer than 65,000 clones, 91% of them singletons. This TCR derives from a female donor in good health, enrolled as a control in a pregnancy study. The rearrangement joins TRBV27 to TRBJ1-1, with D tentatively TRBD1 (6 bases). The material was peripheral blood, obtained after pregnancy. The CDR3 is CASSGTPGGTEAFF. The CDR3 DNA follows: TGTGCCAGCAGTGGGACACCCGGCGGGACTGAAGCTTTCTTT.